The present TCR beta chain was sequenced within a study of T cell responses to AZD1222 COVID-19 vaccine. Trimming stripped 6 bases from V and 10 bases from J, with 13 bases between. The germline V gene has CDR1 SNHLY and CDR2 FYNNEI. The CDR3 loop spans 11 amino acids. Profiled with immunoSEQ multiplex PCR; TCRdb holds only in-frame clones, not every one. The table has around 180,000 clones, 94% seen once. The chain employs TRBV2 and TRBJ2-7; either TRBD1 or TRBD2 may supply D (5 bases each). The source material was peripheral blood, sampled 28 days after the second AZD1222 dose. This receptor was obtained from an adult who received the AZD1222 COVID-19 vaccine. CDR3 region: CASRALGDQYF. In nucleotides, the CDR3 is TGTGCCAGCAGGGCACTGGGGGACCAGTACTTC.